This T cell receptor beta chain originates from a study of cytomegalovirus exposure and HLA in healthy donors. This clone was observed a few times. Germline CDR1 MNHEY, CDR2 SVGAGI. The CDR3 contains 14 residues. V was pared by 8 bases and J by 3 bases, with 5 bases of the junction left unmatched. The PCR used 60 Vbeta and 13 Jbeta primers. TCRdb's table, derived via immunoSEQ multiplex PCR, lists solely in-frame clones and lacks some. The sample consists of 130,000 or so clones, about 80% of them appearing once. Sequencing was done on a sample of PBMCs. This chain joins TRBV6-5 and TRBJ2-1; 9 nucleotides align to TRBD2. The clonotype originates from a man aged 30 to 39 in good health and CMV-seronegative. The CDR3 bases are TGTGCCAGCCCCGCTAGCGGGAACTACAATGAGCAGTTCTTC. Amino acids: CASPASGNYNEQFF.